One sample yielded the 17 T cell receptor beta chains listed below, sequenced in a study of T cell responses to AZD1222 COVID-19 vaccine (TCRdb year 2021). The protocol used for the library was the immunoSEQ multiplex PCR assay. TCRdb re-hosts the immuneACCESS table, in-frame sequences only. Its copies lack some clones; in the studies checked, an unresolved V gene accounts for under half of them, and the cause for the rest is not known. The sample table records under 200,000 clones; approximately 90% of these occur just once. 3.5% to 4% of the sample is in the top ten clones. The time point label for this specimen denotes: about 28 days (+/-7) after the second vaccine dose. Per the publication, the treatment or condition label means: meningococcal conjugate vaccine given as trial control. The input for sequencing was peripheral blood, taken 28 days after the second dose of the MenACWY control vaccine. The receptors derive from an adult who received the MenACWY meningococcal vaccine as a control.

This CDR3 is CSVGVDATNEKLFF. CDR3 in DNA: TGCAGCGTTGGAGTAGACGCAACTAATGAAAAACTGTTTTTT. The J gene is TRBJ1-4, the V gene TRBV29-1; D remains ambiguous. This CDR3 comprises 14 residues. Germline-derived CDR1 and CDR2 are SQVTM and ANQGSEA. V was shortened by 4 bases and J by 0 bases, with 9 bases between the two germline ends.

This chain links TRBV3-1 (or the pseudogene TRBV3-2) with TRBJ1-4, with D possibly TRBD1 on 5 matching bases. The germline V and J ends were trimmed by 4 bases and 0 bases, with 12 bases remaining between them. This CDR3 has 16 amino acids. CDR1 and CDR2 from the germline V gene are LGHDT and YNNKEL (reference sequence). This CDR3 is CASSLPGRTTNEKLFF. CDR3 DNA: TGTGCCAGCAGCCTCCCAGGGCGTACAACTAATGAAAAACTGTTTTTT.

The chain uses TRBV2 and TRBJ2-7, with 9 bases matching TRBD1. The CDR3 consists of 15 residues. Germline V lookup: CDR1 SNHLY, CDR2 FYNNEI. Trimming cost V 5 bases and J 7 bases; bases outside gene matches: 12. The DNA of the CDR3 is TGTGCCAGCAGTCTAAGACCCGGGACAGGGAAGGAGCAGTACTTC. This sequence encodes CASSLRPGTGKEQYF. Filled out from reference TRBV2 and TRBJ2-7, the complete variable domain reads EPEVTQTPSHQVTQMGQEVILRCVPISNHLYFYWYRQILGQKVEFLVSFYNNEISEKSEIFDDQFSVERPDGSNFTLKIRSTKLEDSAMYFCASSLRPGTGKEQYFGPGTRLTVT.

The chain uses TRBV15 and TRBJ1-4; D is uncertain. The CDR3 spans 13 residues. V was pared by 1 base and J by 7 bases, with 7 bases between. Germline CDR1 and CDR2: LNHNV and YYDKDF (reference sequence). The DNA for the CDR3 is TGTGCCACCAGCAGAGGGAGAGGTGAAAAACTGTTTTTT. Translation: CATSRGRGEKLFF.

The rearrangement joins TRBV20-1 to TRBJ2-1; D remains unclear. V lost 7 bases, J lost 2 bases, and 6 bases lay in between. CDR3 length: 11 residues. CDR1 and CDR2 from the germline V gene are DFQATT and SNEGSKA (reference sequence). CDR3 protein: CSGTAYNEQFF. The CDR3 DNA reads as TGCAGTGGGACGGCCTACAATGAGCAGTTCTTC.

This clone was counted once. This chain joins TRBV10-1 and TRBJ2-1; D might be TRBD1 (6 bases). This CDR3 is 15 amino acids long. The V gene lost 8 bases and the J gene lost 1 base, with 15 bases spanning the gap. Germline V lookup: CDR1 WNHNN, CDR2 SYGVQD (reference sequence). CDR3 in amino acids: CASGISQGSYNEQFF. For the CDR3, the DNA is TGCGCCAGCGGAATCTCTCAGGGGTCCTACAATGAGCAGTTCTTC.

This clone was recorded once. V gene TRBV5-6 combines with J gene TRBJ2-3, with 9 bases identical to TRBD1. The CDR3 is made up of 15 amino acids. Looked up from germline, CDR1 is SGHDT and CDR2 is YYEEEE. V was pared by 0 bases and J by 4 bases, with 3 bases of the junction left unmatched. The CDR3 bases are TGTGCCAGCAGCTTGGACAGGGGGCAGGCAGATACGCAGTATTTT. This codes for CASSLDRGQADTQYF.

The rearrangement uses TRBV19 and TRBJ1-6; the match to TRBD1 covers 7 bases. V dropped 3 bases and J dropped 7; count of bases not matched to a gene: 15. The CDR3 runs 18 residues. Germline V lookup: CDR1 LNHDA, CDR2 SQIVND (reference sequence). CDR3 residues: CASSMKGRGGGMNSPLHF. In DNA, the CDR3 is TGTGCCAGTAGTATGAAAGGAAGAGGAGGGGGCATGAATTCACCCCTCCACTTT.

V gene TRBV19 combines with J gene TRBJ2-2; 8 bases line up with TRBD1. The CDR3 has 16 residues. J gave up 2 bases and V 5 bases, and 7 bases lay outside the gene matches. The germline V gene encodes CDR1 LNHDA and CDR2 SQIVND (reference sequence). The CDR3 bases are TGTGCCAGTAGTGCCCGACAGGGGATAAACACCGGGGAGCTGTTTTTT. Its protein product is CASSARQGINTGELFF.

The chain couples TRBV29-1 to TRBJ1-5, with D hard to call. Per the germline V gene, CDR1 is SQVTM and CDR2 is ANQGSEA. This CDR3 comprises 14 residues. Trimming pared 6 bases from V and 6 bases from J, leaving 18 bases between. CDR3 coding DNA: TGCAGCGTGGGTGGTGGAGGAAATGGTCAGCCCCAGCATTTT. It codes for CSVGGGGNGQPQHF.

This clone was found a few times. The chain couples TRBV6-6 to TRBJ1-5; a possible D gene is TRBD1 (6 bases). V was pared by 5 bases and J by 1 base, with 12 bases between. There are 15 residues in the CDR3. Germline CDR1 MNHNY, CDR2 SVGAGI (reference sequence). This CDR3 reads CASSPRGGSNQPQHF. In DNA form, the CDR3 reads TGTGCCAGCAGTCCTAGGGGGGGAAGCAATCAGCCCCAGCATTTT.

This chain connects TRBV24-1 to TRBJ2-1; D is ambiguous. Trimming removed 9 bases at V and 4 bases at J, with 9 bases between. Germline CDR1 reads KGHDR; CDR2 reads SFDVKD. There are 12 residues in the CDR3. The CDR3 loop is CATGGVYNEQFF. The CDR3 DNA follows: TGTGCCACCGGTGGGGTGTACAATGAGCAGTTCTTC.

The chain uses TRBV7-2 and TRBJ1-5; D is uncertain. CDR1 and CDR2 from the germline V gene are SGHTA and FQGNSA. The CDR3 contains 12 residues. The V end lost 1 base, the J end lost 9 bases, and 7 bases lay between the germline ends. CDR3 protein: CASSLGGGPQHF. In DNA, the CDR3 is TGTGCCAGCAGCTTAGGTGGAGGGCCCCAGCATTTT.

This clone was counted a single time. This sequence joins TRBV9 and TRBJ1-5, with D tentatively TRBD1 (5 bases). The ends were cut back, 0 bases at V and 0 bases at J, with 7 bases in the middle. This CDR3 comprises 15 residues. Germline V gene lookup returns CDR1 SGDLS and CDR2 YYNGEE. The DNA of the CDR3 is TGTGCCAGCAGCGTAGATGGGGGTAGCAATCAGCCCCAGCATTTT. Encoded protein: CASSVDGGSNQPQHF.

This rearrangement joins TRBV18 to TRBJ2-7; possible D gene TRBD1, 6 bases. CDR3 length equals 13 residues. The V gene's germline CDR1 is KGHSH and CDR2 LQKENI. V lost 3 bases and J lost 3, with 9 bases in between. Written as DNA, the CDR3 is TGTGCCAGCTCACCGGACAGCTACTACGAGCAGTACTTC. This codes for CASSPDSYYEQYF.

The chain is built from TRBV27 and TRBJ1-2; TRBD1 agrees at 7 bases. Trimming removed 5 bases from V and 4 bases from J; junction bases left unmatched: 10. The CDR3 spans 15 residues. CDR1 is MNHEY, CDR2 SMNVEV, per germline (reference sequence). This chain's CDR3 is CASSGWDRGSYGYTF. As DNA, the CDR3 is TGTGCCAGCAGTGGCTGGGACAGAGGCAGCTATGGCTACACCTTC.

The chain couples TRBV10-3 to TRBJ2-5; D is unclear. The germline CDR1 and CDR2 sequences are ENHRY and SYGVKD. Trimming left V 5 bases short and J 5 bases short, with 15 bases between. CDR3 length: 14 amino acids. The CDR3 bases are TGTGCCATCAGTTCCTCACGAGGTGGGGAGACCCAGTACTTC. Translation: CAISSSRGGETQYF.